Here is one TCR beta chain with its context. Its antigen is still unknown. Clones were sequenced by immunoSEQ multiplex PCR, and TCRdb holds only the in-frame ones, with some missing. This sample has more than 150,000 clones, with approximately 94% found just once. The data are from a study of T cell responses to AZD1222 COVID-19 vaccine. Regarding the study as a whole: Donors skewed white British and female; clonal diversity was possibly underestimated. Along spike, vaccine-associated CD4 TCRs were found throughout, with dominance at 160-218 and 743-854. Close to half of all spike-specific TCRs reportedly target regions of the variants that are unmutated.

The sample consisted of peripheral blood, taken 28 days after the second AZD1222 dose. The sequence came from an adult who received the AZD1222 COVID-19 vaccine.

The CDR3 here is CASTLGGTNTEAFF. The DNA of the CDR3 is TGTGCCAGCACCCTGGGAGGGACGAACACTGAAGCTTTCTTT. V and J are TRBV6-6 and TRBJ1-1; TRBD1 might be the D (5 bases). This CDR3 comprises 14 residues. The germline V gene has CDR1 MNHNY and CDR2 SVGAGI (reference sequence). V gave up 7 bases and J gave up 1 base, with 13 bases separating them.